This T cell receptor beta chain originates from a study of persistence of HIV-infected CD4 T cells. Whole-study results and caveats: Within sorted populations, more oligoclonal TCRs accompanied more oligoclonal proviruses. The rare CMV-responding cells with HIV-1 proviruses were not separately TCR-sequenced.

This nonspecific control used anti-CD3/anti-CD28 bead stimulation of CD4+ T cells. Responding CD4+ T cells were sorted by upregulation of both CD40 ligand and CD69. Undetectable plasma HIV-1 RNA below 50 copies/mL lasted at least 4 years. Comments on this clone: Its antigen is undetermined.

The immunoSEQ assay was version 4, run in survey mode. The protocol was immunoSEQ multiplex PCR, while the TCRdb copy is restricted to in-frame clones and leaves out a portion. The sample holds around 47,000 clones, approximately 91% seen once. CDR1 and CDR2 (germline): LNHNV, YYDKDF (reference sequence). The CDR3 spans 13 residues. The germline V and J ends were trimmed by 5 bases and 4 bases, with 12 bases remaining between them. The chain combines TRBV15 with TRBJ2-7; D may be TRBD1 (5 bases). The sequencing used CD4+ T cells sorted from PBMCs after 18-hour stimulation, collected from a patient who received antiretroviral therapy. The TCR was taken from an adult man with HIV who was CMV-seropositive. The CDR3 loop reads CATSPGRGYEQYF. DNA of the CDR3: TGTGCCACCAGCCCAGGAAGGGGATACGAGCAGTACTTC.